The rows below give T cell receptor beta chains drawn from one sample of a study of control samples from healthy donors and cancer patients. Assay: immunoSEQ multiplex PCR; the TCRdb copy retains only in-frame clones and omits some. The repertoire holds about 44,000 clones, with roughly 86% as singletons. Source material: PBMCs. These receptors were collected from a woman in her sixties or seventies with lung cancer. CDR3s leave out the opening cysteine and the closing phenylalanine or tryptophan. Fields, in order: J gene, V gene, CDR3 length, CDR3 protein.

>TRBJ2-5|TRBV30|9
AWRVGETQY
>TRBJ1-3|TRBV5-6|13
ASSFSGAGGNTIY
>TRBJ2-1|TRBV30|13
AWSPGQSSYNEQF
>TRBJ1-2|TRBV12-3/TRBV12-4|11
ASSLGTSYGYT
>TRBJ1-3|TRBV6-5|13
ASSYGSNSGNTIY
>TRBJ1-4|TRBV10-3|13
AISEGGATNEKLF
>TRBJ1-5|TRBV2|13
ASIPDRSTYQPQH
>TRBJ1-6|TRBV30|15
AWSVRTAFGRNSPLH
>TRBJ2-7|TRBV11-2|9
ASSSQGPQY
>TRBJ1-2|TRBV28|12
ASSKFDRDYGYT
>TRBJ2-3|TRBV9|13
ASSVSGGRGDTQY
>TRBJ1-1|TRBV6-5|10
ATGDGDWEAF
>TRBJ1-2|TRBV9|15
ASSVGWRPDPNYGYT
>TRBJ2-5|TRBV11-3|11
ASTRPPRETQY
>TRBJ2-5|TRBV13|12
ASSLRDTQETQY
>TRBJ1-1|TRBV3-1/TRBV3-2|11
ASSQDALTEAF
>TRBJ2-7|TRBV4-2|11
ASSQESGYEQY
>TRBJ2-5|TRBV5-4|13
ASTDRDRGQETQY
>TRBJ1-5|TRBV2|12
ASSEMQVLQPQH